A selection of T cell receptor beta chains follows, all from one sample in a study of human T cells and chemical hapten exposure. TCRdb ran MiXCR on the RACE reads and lists one entry per CDR3 protein. Here the sample spans 360,000 or so distinct CDR3 sequences, just under 6.5% being singletons. This specimen consisted of whole blood, obtained in connection with sensitization to the hapten diphenylcyclopropenone (DPC). All receptors derive from a woman between 18 and 29 years old with alopecia areata. Some clones in this sample may be carry-over from other donors' samples. Each CDR3 is given with its conserved first and last residue. D genes are given only for firm matches. Some rows have no size entry. The others give once, few or many, or a class for an expanded clone.

cdr3_aa: CASSSGDGYNEQFF; cdr3_nt: TGCGCCAGCAGCTCAGGGGACGGATACAATGAGCAGTTCTTC; clone_size: many; d_call: .; v_call: TRBV5-1; j_call: TRBJ2-1
cdr3_aa: CASSLATGNPFF; cdr3_nt: TGTGCCAGCAGCTTAGCTACAGGGAATCCGTTCTTC; clone_size: few; d_call: .; v_call: TRBV11-2; j_call: TRBJ2-1
cdr3_aa: CATSDWGTTEAFF; cdr3_nt: TGTGCCACCAGTGATTGGGGTACAACTGAAGCTTTCTTT; clone_size: .; d_call: .; v_call: TRBV24-1; j_call: TRBJ1-1
cdr3_aa: CASSEYKQGAQYF; cdr3_nt: TGTGCCAGCAGTGAATATAAACAGGGGGCGCAGTATTTT; clone_size: many; d_call: TRBD1; v_call: TRBV25-1; j_call: TRBJ2-3
cdr3_aa: CASGPGTATNEQFF; cdr3_nt: TGTGCTAGTGGCCCAGGGACCGCTACTAATGAGCAGTTCTTC; clone_size: .; d_call: .; v_call: TRBV12-5; j_call: TRBJ2-1
cdr3_aa: CACEREAGVNNEQFF; cdr3_nt: TGTGCCTGCGAACGGGAGGCAGGGGTGAACAATGAGCAGTTCTTC; clone_size: many; d_call: .; v_call: TRBV6-1; j_call: TRBJ2-1
cdr3_aa: CASYIGAPIEKLFF; cdr3_nt: TGTGCCAGTTACATCGGGGCCCCAATTGAAAAACTGTTTTTT; clone_size: few; d_call: .; v_call: TRBV21-1; j_call: TRBJ1-4
cdr3_aa: CASSLPEAIGTEAFF; cdr3_nt: TGTGCCAGCAGCCTACCGGAGGCTATAGGCACTGAAGCTTTCTTT; clone_size: many; d_call: .; v_call: TRBV14; j_call: TRBJ1-1
cdr3_aa: CASSPRGDGDYGYTF; cdr3_nt: TGTGCCAGCAGTCCCAGAGGGGACGGCGACTATGGCTACACCTTC; clone_size: many; d_call: .; v_call: TRBV27; j_call: TRBJ1-2
cdr3_aa: CASSETGANSPLHF; cdr3_nt: TGTGCCAGCAGCGAGACAGGGGCTAATTCACCCCTCCACTTT; clone_size: few; d_call: TRBD1; v_call: TRBV7-3; j_call: TRBJ1-6
cdr3_aa: CASSVQGEGTDTQYF; cdr3_nt: TGTGCCAGCAGTGTACAGGGCGAGGGAACAGATACGCAGTATTTT; clone_size: many; d_call: .; v_call: TRBV12-3/TRBV12-4; j_call: TRBJ2-3
cdr3_aa: CSVEDGTSGGADTQYF; cdr3_nt: TGCAGCGTTGAGGATGGGACTAGCGGGGGGGCAGATACGCAGTATTTT; clone_size: many; d_call: TRBD2; v_call: TRBV29-1; j_call: TRBJ2-3
cdr3_aa: CGSGLDKDTQYF; cdr3_nt: TGCGGCAGCGGGCTGGACAAGGATACGCAGTATTTT; clone_size: .; d_call: .; v_call: TRBV5-1; j_call: TRBJ2-3
cdr3_aa: CASLGKGNTIYF; cdr3_nt: TGTGCCAGCCTGGGGAAAGGAAACACCATATATTTT; clone_size: .; d_call: .; v_call: TRBV12-3/TRBV12-4; j_call: TRBJ1-3
cdr3_aa: CASRLIAGGPYNEQFF; cdr3_nt: TGTGCCAGCAGACTTATAGCGGGGGGGCCCTACAATGAGCAGTTCTTC; clone_size: .; d_call: TRBD2; v_call: TRBV6-1; j_call: TRBJ2-1
cdr3_aa: CASSSGTGNLMNTEAFF; cdr3_nt: TGTGCCAGCAGTTCCGGGACAGGGAATCTGATGAACACTGAAGCTTTCTTT; clone_size: many; d_call: TRBD1; v_call: TRBV5-6; j_call: TRBJ1-1
cdr3_aa: CASTGTGGLNTGELFF; cdr3_nt: TGTGCCAGCACCGGGACAGGGGGCCTGAACACCGGGGAGCTGTTTTTT; clone_size: .; d_call: TRBD1; v_call: TRBV6-5; j_call: TRBJ2-2
cdr3_aa: CASSHYRDSNQPQHF; cdr3_nt: TGCGCCAGCAGCCATTACCGGGACAGCAATCAGCCCCAGCATTTT; clone_size: few; d_call: .; v_call: TRBV4-3; j_call: TRBJ1-5
cdr3_aa: CASSKTRENTGELFF; cdr3_nt: TGTGCCAGCAGCAAGACTAGGGAGAACACCGGGGAGCTGTTTTTT; clone_size: .; d_call: .; v_call: TRBV21-1; j_call: TRBJ2-2
cdr3_aa: CSARLGAVVYEQYF; cdr3_nt: TGCAGTGCTAGACTAGGGGCAGTTGTCTACGAGCAGTACTTC; clone_size: few; d_call: .; v_call: TRBV20-1; j_call: TRBJ2-7
cdr3_aa: CASSRRPQSYEQYF; cdr3_nt: TGTGCCAGCAGCCGCCGGCCACAAAGCTACGAGCAGTACTTC; clone_size: few; d_call: .; v_call: TRBV27; j_call: TRBJ2-7
cdr3_aa: CRAEGGSREQYF; cdr3_nt: TGCAGGGCAGAAGGGGGAAGTCGCGAGCAGTACTTC; clone_size: few; d_call: .; v_call: TRBV20-1; j_call: TRBJ2-7
cdr3_aa: CASSQGGELFF; cdr3_nt: TGTGCCAGCAGCCAAGGCGGGGAGCTGTTTTTT; clone_size: many; d_call: .; v_call: TRBV3-1; j_call: TRBJ2-2
cdr3_aa: CASSQENGARNYSPLHF; cdr3_nt: TGCGCCAGCAGCCAAGAAAATGGGGCCAGGAACTATTCACCCCTCCACTTT; clone_size: few; d_call: .; v_call: TRBV4-1; j_call: TRBJ1-6
cdr3_aa: CASSPQLGGNQPQHF; cdr3_nt: TGTGCCAGCAGTCCCCAACTTGGGGGAAATCAGCCCCAGCATTTT; clone_size: many; d_call: .; v_call: TRBV28; j_call: TRBJ1-5
cdr3_aa: CASSPTATTAAFF; cdr3_nt: TGTGCCAGCAGCCCCACGGCAACGACCGCGGCTTTCTTT; clone_size: .; d_call: .; v_call: TRBV7-3; j_call: TRBJ1-1
cdr3_aa: CASSQSSYTNNEKLFF; cdr3_nt: TGCGCCAGCAGCCAATCATCCTATACGAATAATGAAAAACTGTTTTTT; clone_size: many; d_call: .; v_call: TRBV4-3; j_call: TRBJ1-4